These T cell receptor beta chains were read from a single sample in a study of healthy donors' naive CD4 and CD8 T cells. MiXCR, run by TCRdb on the reads, gives a single entry per CDR3 protein. The sample shows some 190,000 distinct CDR3 sequences, 74% of them seen only once. The source material was naive CD4+ and CD8+ T cells sorted from blood, pooled from several donors. The receptor set was obtained from a pool of human donors in good health; the sample pools cells from several healthy donors. Each CDR3 is given with its conserved first and last residue. D genes are given only for firm matches. Where a row states a size, it is once, few, many or the class of an expanded clone; other rows omit it.

j_call clone_size v_call d_call cdr3_aa cdr3_nt
TRBJ2-4 . TRBV29-1 . CSVEVAGGRGNIQYF TGCAGCGTTGAAGTGGCCGGGGGGCGCGGTAACATTCAGTACTTC
TRBJ1-6 . TRBV24-1 . CATSSGHSPSTLHF TGTGCCACCAGTTCTGGGCACAGCCCTTCCACCCTCCACTTT
TRBJ2-7 . TRBV11-2 . CASSLEVGGYEQYF TGTGCCAGCAGCTTAGAGGTAGGGGGCTACGAGCAGTACTTC
TRBJ1-1 . TRBV29-1 TRBD1 CSADRGTEAFF TGCAGCGCCGACAGGGGAACTGAAGCTTTCTTT
TRBJ1-1 . TRBV6-6 TRBD1 CASSYTGEYTEAFF TGTGCCAGCAGTTACACAGGGGAGTACACTGAAGCTTTCTTT
TRBJ2-5 . TRBV30 TRBD2 CAWSVPTGGQETQYF TGTGCCTGGAGTGTCCCCACGGGGGGCCAAGAGACCCAGTACTTC
TRBJ1-6 . TRBV6-5 . CAGSYGTNSPLHF TGTGCCGGCAGTTATGGTACTAATTCACCCCTCCACTTT
TRBJ1-2 once TRBV6-6 . CASSRGGGGDGYTF TGTGCCAGCAGCCGAGGTGGAGGGGGAGATGGCTACACCTTC
TRBJ2-1 . TRBV29-1 TRBD1 CSGGTGGPNEQFF TGCAGCGGTGGGACAGGGGGTCCGAATGAGCAGTTCTTC
TRBJ2-1 . TRBV5-1 TRBD2 CASSGGLAGGVEQFF TGCGCCAGCAGCGGGGGACTAGCGGGAGGGGTTGAGCAGTTCTTC
TRBJ2-5 . TRBV21-1 . CASPPGARRTQYF TGTGCCAGCCCCCCTGGGGCAAGGCGGACCCAGTACTTC
TRBJ1-1 . TRBV6-5 . CASSSPSDSRNTEAFF TGTGCCAGCAGTTCACCATCGGACAGTAGGAATACTGAAGCTTTCTTT
TRBJ2-7 . TRBV27 . CASSLQGHEQYF TGTGCCAGCAGTTTACAGGGTCACGAGCAGTACTTC
TRBJ2-1 . TRBV29-1 TRBD1 CSALGARDSQIFYNEQFF TGCAGCGCCTTGGGGGCCCGGGACAGCCAAATTTTCTACAATGAGCAGTTCTTC
TRBJ2-5 . TRBV27 . CASSLSGHPQETQYF TGTGCCAGCAGTCTCAGCGGGCACCCCCAAGAGACCCAGTACTTC
TRBJ2-7 . TRBV27 . CASSVRDSGTYEQYF TGTGCCAGCAGTGTCCGGGACAGCGGGACCTACGAGCAGTACTTC
TRBJ2-5 few TRBV19 . CASSIDTEETQYF TGTGCCAGTAGTATAGACACAGAAGAGACCCAGTACTTC
TRBJ1-2 . TRBV5-1 . CASSLGARDYGYTF TGCGCCAGCAGCTTGGGGGCCAGGGACTACGGCTACACCTTC
TRBJ2-3 . TRBV29-1 . CSVGGSDTQYF TGCAGCGTTGGTGGGTCAGATACGCAGTATTTT
TRBJ2-7 . TRBV12-3/TRBV12-4 . CASSLHEQYF TGTGCCAGCAGTTTGCACGAGCAGTACTTC
TRBJ1-2 few TRBV29-1 . CSVGPLANYGYTF TGCAGCGTTGGACCGTTAGCTAACTATGGCTACACCTTC
TRBJ2-2 few TRBV29-1 . CSVLGLTGELFF TGCAGCGTTTTAGGGCTCACCGGGGAGCTGTTTTTT
TRBJ2-5 . TRBV2 . CASSEDIQRTQYF TGTGCCAGCAGCGAGGACATCCAGAGGACCCAGTACTTC
TRBJ2-1 . TRBV27 TRBD2 CASSLGLVYEQFF TGTGCCAGCAGTTTAGGACTAGTTTATGAGCAGTTCTTC
TRBJ1-2 few TRBV19 . CATTGPYGYTF TGTGCCACCACGGGACCCTATGGCTACACCTTC
TRBJ1-1 . TRBV12-3/TRBV12-4 . CASTQSQGMNTEAFF TGTGCCAGCACCCAGTCCCAGGGCATGAACACTGAAGCTTTCTTT
TRBJ1-1 . TRBV29-1 TRBD1 CSVVARRRGRDRHEAFF TGCAGCGTTGTCGCACGTCGAAGGGGTCGGGACAGGCATGAAGCTTTCTTT